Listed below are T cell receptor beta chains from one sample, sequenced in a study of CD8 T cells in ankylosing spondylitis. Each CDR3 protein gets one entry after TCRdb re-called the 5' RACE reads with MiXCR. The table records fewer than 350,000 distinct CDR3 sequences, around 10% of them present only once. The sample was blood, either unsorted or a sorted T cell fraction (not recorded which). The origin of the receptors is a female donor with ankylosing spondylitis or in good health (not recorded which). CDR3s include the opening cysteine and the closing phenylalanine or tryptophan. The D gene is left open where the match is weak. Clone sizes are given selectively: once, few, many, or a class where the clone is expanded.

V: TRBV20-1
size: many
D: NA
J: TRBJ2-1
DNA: TGCAGTGGAAACCCGGGCCCCCAAACCCACAATGAGCAGTTCTTC
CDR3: CSGNPGPQTHNEQFF

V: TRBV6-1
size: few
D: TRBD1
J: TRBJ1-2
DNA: TGTGCCAGCATCAGACAGGGTTTGGATGGCTACACCTTC
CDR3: CASIRQGLDGYTF

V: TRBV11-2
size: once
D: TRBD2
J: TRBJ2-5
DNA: TGTGCCAGCAGCTCCCAGCGGGGGGGTATCGAAGAGACCCAGTACTTC
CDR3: CASSSQRGGIEETQYF

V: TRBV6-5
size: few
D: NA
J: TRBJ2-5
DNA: TGTGCCAGCAATTCTCTCCCGGGCCCAAACCAAGAGACCCAGTACTTC
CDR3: CASNSLPGPNQETQYF

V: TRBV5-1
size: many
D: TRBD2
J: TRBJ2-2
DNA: TGCGCCAGCAGCGTAGCGGGAGTGTTCACCGGGGAGCTGTTTTTT
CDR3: CASSVAGVFTGELFF

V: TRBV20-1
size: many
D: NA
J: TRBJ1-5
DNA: TGCAGTGCTTTAGATAGCAATCAGCCCCAGCATTTT
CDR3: CSALDSNQPQHF

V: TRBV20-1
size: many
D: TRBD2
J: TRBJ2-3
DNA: TGCAGTGCAGAGGGACTAGCGGGAGGCCGGATCCCAGATACGCAGTATTTT
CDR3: CSAEGLAGGRIPDTQYF

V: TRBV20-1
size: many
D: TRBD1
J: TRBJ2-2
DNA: TGCAGTGCTAGAAGTCAGGGGGACGGGGAGCTGTTTTTT
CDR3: CSARSQGDGELFF

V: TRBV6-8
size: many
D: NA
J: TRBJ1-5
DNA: TGTGCCAGCAGTGACCCTGGACGGCCCGGGGGAGCCCAGCATTTT
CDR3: CASSDPGRPGGAQHF

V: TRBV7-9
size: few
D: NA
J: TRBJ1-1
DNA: TGTGCCAGCAGCCAAAGGTCGATACAGAACACTGAAGCTTTCTTT
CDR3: CASSQRSIQNTEAFF

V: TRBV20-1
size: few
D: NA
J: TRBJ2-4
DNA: TGCAGTGCTCGAGCCTCAGGAAAACTAGCCAAAAACATTCAGTACTTC
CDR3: CSARASGKLAKNIQYF

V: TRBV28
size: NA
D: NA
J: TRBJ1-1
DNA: TGTGCCAGCAGTTTATCGCGGGGCACTGCAGCTTTCTTT
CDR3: CASSLSRGTAAFF

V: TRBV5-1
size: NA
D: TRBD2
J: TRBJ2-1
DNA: TGCGCCAGCAGCGCCGGGGGGGCTTCCTACAATGAGCAGTTCTTC
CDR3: CASSAGGASYNEQFF

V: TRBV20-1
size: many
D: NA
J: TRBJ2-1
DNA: TGCAGTGCTAGAGCTGCGGACGGGCTTGACAATGAGCAGTTCTTC
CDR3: CSARAADGLDNEQFF

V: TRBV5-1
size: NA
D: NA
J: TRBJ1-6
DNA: TGCGCCAGCAGCTTGGAGGGTATGGGGGTCGGGTCACCCCTCCACTTT
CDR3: CASSLEGMGVGSPLHF

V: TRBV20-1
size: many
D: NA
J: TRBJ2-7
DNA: TGCAGTGCTAGAGATTCGCACATCACTGCCTACGAGCAGTACTTC
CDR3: CSARDSHITAYEQYF

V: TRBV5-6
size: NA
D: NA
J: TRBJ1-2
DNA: TGTGCCAGCAGCTTGTTTGGTAGTTATGGCTACACCTTC
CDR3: CASSLFGSYGYTF

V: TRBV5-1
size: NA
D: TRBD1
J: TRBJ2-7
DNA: TGCGCCAGCAGCTTCGGCAGGGGGCTGCAAGAGCAGTACTTC
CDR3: CASSFGRGLQEQYF

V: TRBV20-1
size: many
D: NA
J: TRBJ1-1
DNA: TGCAGTGCTGTTTACACTGAAGCTTTCTTT
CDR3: CSAVYTEAFF

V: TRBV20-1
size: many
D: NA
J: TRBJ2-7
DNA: TGCAGTGCTAGGGGGTCCTCCTACGAGCAGTACTTC
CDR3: CSARGSSYEQYF

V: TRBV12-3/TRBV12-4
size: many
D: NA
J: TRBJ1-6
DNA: TGTGCCAGCAGTTTAGTTGGCCTTAATTCACCCCTCCACTTT
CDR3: CASSLVGLNSPLHF

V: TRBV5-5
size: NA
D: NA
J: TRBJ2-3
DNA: TGTGCCAGCAGCTTCGACCTGCTGATGATGGGAACAGATACGCAGTATTTT
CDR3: CASSFDLLMMGTDTQYF

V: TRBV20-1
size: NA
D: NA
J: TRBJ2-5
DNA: TGCAGTGCTAGAGACGGGGGCTCCCAAGAGACCCAGTACTTC
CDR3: CSARDGGSQETQYF

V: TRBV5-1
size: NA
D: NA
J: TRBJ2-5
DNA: TGCGCCAGCAGCACGGAGGGCCAAGAGACCCAGTACTTC
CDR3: CASSTEGQETQYF

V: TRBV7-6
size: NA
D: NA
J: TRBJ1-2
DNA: TGTGCCAGCAGCTCCACCACTCCGGACAGAAGCTATGGCTACACCTTC
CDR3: CASSSTTPDRSYGYTF

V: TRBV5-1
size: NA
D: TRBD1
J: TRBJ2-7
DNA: TGCGCCAGCAGCTCCGAGGGACAGGGGTGGACCTACGAGCAGTACTTC
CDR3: CASSSEGQGWTYEQYF